This entry lists 10 T cell receptor beta chains sequenced from one sample in a study of vaccination and CD4 T cells after COVID-19. As to treatment: 10-day PBMC culture with coronavirus spike peptide pools or control peptides (ViraFEST assay). Their antigen targets remain unknown. An Oncomine TCR Beta short-read assay was used to sequence the DNA from cultured CD4+ T cells. From the PCR reads, TCRdb called clonotypes with MiXCR, one entry per CDR3 protein. Seen here are 8,000 or so distinct CDR3 sequences, 60% to 70% observed once, and the top ten hold approximately 17%. Specimen: CD4+ T cells from blood, cultured in vitro. Receptors originate from a human donor who had recovered from COVID-19.

The chain has TRBV20-1 and TRBJ2-3; 11 nucleotides match TRBD1. Germline CDR1 DFQATT, CDR2 SNEGSKA (reference sequence). The length of the CDR3 is 17 residues. The ends lost 0 bases at V and 4 bases at J; junction bases unmatched: 9. As DNA, the CDR3 is TGCAGTGCTAGAGATCACGGACAGGGGGCGCGGTCAGATACGCAGTATTTT. Amino acids: CSARDHGQGARSDTQYF.

This sequence joins TRBV6-5 and TRBJ1-4; TRBD1 is a possible D gene (5 bases). This CDR3 has 15 amino acids. CDR1 and CDR2 from the germline V gene are MNHEY and SVGAGI. V was cut by 4 bases and J by 6 bases, with 15 bases left in between. The CDR3 sequence: CASSFGGGSHEKLFF. Here the CDR3 DNA reads TGTGCCAGCAGTTTTGGGGGGGGATCTCATGAAAAACTGTTTTTT.

The chain employs TRBV7-2 and TRBJ2-7; TRBD1 agrees at 8 bases. The CDR3 sequence is 17 residues long. Germline trimming cut 1 base from V and 3 bases from J; bases unmatched to any gene: 11. Germline V gene sequence: CDR1 SGHTA, CDR2 FQGNSA. CDR3 amino acids: CASSLVAFRGRVYEQYF. CDR3 bases: TGTGCCAGCAGCTTAGTGGCTTTCAGGGGGCGAGTCTACGAGCAGTACTTC.

The CDR3 sequence is CASSLFPIGNQPQHF. DNA for the CDR3: TGTGCCAGCAGTTTATTTCCAATTGGGAATCAGCCCCAGCATTTT. The chain couples TRBV27 to TRBJ1-5; D uncertain. V shed 1 base and J shed 4 bases, with 11 bases lying between them. This CDR3 has 15 residues. From germline, CDR1 is MNHEY and CDR2 SMNVEV (reference sequence).

This clonotype turned up a few times. The chain has TRBV28 and TRBJ2-7, with TRBD1 matching 9 bases. Per the germline V gene, CDR1 is MDHEN and CDR2 is SYDVKM. The CDR3 totals 18 residues. V lost 2 bases and J lost 1; bases outside the gene matches: 12. DNA for the CDR3: TGTGCCAGCAGTTTAGTCTTCCGGTTAGGGACAGGGTCCTACGAGCAGTACTTC. It translates to CASSLVFRLGTGSYEQYF.

CDR3 in amino acids: CASSSPQGGSQPQHF. The DNA of the CDR3 is TGTGCCAGCAGTTCCCCACAGGGGGGCAGTCAGCCCCAGCATTTT. The chain links TRBV28 to TRBJ1-5; 8 positions match TRBD1. Germline assignment: CDR1 MDHEN and CDR2 SYDVKM. The CDR3 totals 15 residues. Trimming removed 4 bases from V and 6 bases from J; junction bases left unmatched: 8. Complete variable domain (other parts from reference TRBV28 and TRBJ1-5): DVKVTQSSRYLVKRTGEKVFLECVQDMDHENMFWYRQDPGLGLRLIYFSYDVKMKEKGDIPEGYSVSREKKERFSLILESASTNQTSMYLCASSSPQGGSQPQHFGDGTRLSIL.

The chain recombines TRBV20-1 with TRBJ2-2, with unresolved D. The CDR3 consists of 14 residues. Per the germline V gene, CDR1 is DFQATT and CDR2 is SNEGSKA (reference sequence). V was cut by 6 bases and J by 0 bases, with 11 bases left in between. CDR3 protein: CSARRQANTGELFF. The CDR3 nucleotides read TGCAGTGCCCGGCGTCAGGCGAACACCGGGGAGCTGTTTTTT.

The chain recombines TRBV27 with TRBJ2-5, with TRBD2 matching 10 bases. The CDR3 runs to 14 residues. The V gene's germline CDR1 is MNHEY and CDR2 SMNVEV (reference sequence). With V trimmed by 2 bases and J by 4 bases, 1 base remained unmatched. The CDR3 sequence: CASSLRLAGETQYF. The CDR3 DNA is TGTGCCAGCAGTTTAAGACTAGCGGGAGAGACCCAGTACTTC.

The gene calls are TRBV6-1 and TRBJ1-1; no reliable D call. The ends were cut back, 5 bases at V and 0 bases at J, with 13 bases in the middle. The CDR3 is made up of 15 amino acids. The V gene's germline CDR1 is MNHNS and CDR2 SASEGT. The CDR3 protein is CASSREIFMNTEAFF. Here the CDR3 DNA reads TGTGCCAGCAGTCGGGAGATTTTCATGAACACTGAAGCTTTCTTT.

This clonotype was seen only once. The rearrangement links TRBV6-1 to TRBJ2-5; unclear D gene. The CDR3 contains 13 residues. The V end lost 6 bases, the J end lost 0 bases, and 8 bases lay between the germline ends. CDR1 and CDR2 from the germline V gene are MNHNS and SASEGT. CDR3 protein: CASRFGYQETQYF. CDR3 DNA sequence: TGTGCCAGCAGATTCGGTTACCAAGAGACCCAGTACTTC.